What follows are 15 T cell receptor beta chains derived from one specimen sequenced in a study of circulating CD8 cells and anti-PD-1 response in melanoma (dated by TCRdb to 2020 to 2022). Sequencing instrument: NextSeq 500. TCR libraries were prepared from around 15 ng of total RNA with the QIAseq Immune Repertoire RNA Library Kit, Human TCR Panel. The public reads were reprocessed in TCRdb via fastp at Q25 and MiXCR, keeping in-frame beta chains. Each CDR3 protein appears once, grouped with its most common genes and DNA. For this sample the table gives 2,000 to 2,500 distinct CDR3 sequences, of which 6% to 7% were detected only once. The ten largest account for just under 3% of the sample. A BD FACSAria II cell sorter was used to sort four subsets, defined by PD-1 and/or TIGIT, from live CD3+CD8+TCRalphabeta+ cells. Sequenced material: CD8+ T cells from PBMCs, taken at baseline or after one month of anti-PD-1 therapy (not recorded which). These receptors all stem from a human donor with melanoma.

In its sample, this clonotype ranks as medium-sized. The V and J genes are TRBV24-1 and TRBJ2-1; no clear D gene. Germline lookup yields CDR1 KGHDR and CDR2 SFDVKD. CDR3 length equals 13 residues. The V end was cut by 5 bases, the J end by 4 bases, with 8 bases between. The CDR3 sequence: CATSGELYNEQFF. CDR3 nucleotides: TGTGCCACCAGTGGAGAGCTGTACAATGAGCAGTTCTTC.

This clonotype is termed medium-sized. The rearrangement links TRBV27 to TRBJ1-2; 8 positions agree with TRBD1. The CDR3 consists of 13 residues. The ends lost 5 bases at V and 4 bases at J; junction bases unmatched: 3. Germline V gene data show CDR1 as MNHEY and CDR2 as SMNVEV (reference sequence). In nucleotides, the CDR3 is TGTGCCAGCAGTCCCGGGACAGGCTATGGCTACACCTTC. The encoded protein is CASSPGTGYGYTF.

By sample fraction, this clonotype is medium-sized. The chain is built from TRBV29-1 and TRBJ2-1; unclear D gene. CDR1 is SQVTM and CDR2 is ANQGSEA in the germline V gene. With 0 bases removed from V and 5 bases from J, the gap between germline ends came to 11 bases. This CDR3 has 14 amino acids. The CDR3 loop is CSVEDLAEDNEQFF. The CDR3 DNA reads TGCAGCGTTGAAGATCTCGCAGAAGACAATGAGCAGTTCTTC.

The chain combines TRBV9 with TRBJ2-3; no clear D. Germline V gene lookup returns CDR1 SGDLS and CDR2 YYNGEE. V lost 0 bases and J 3 bases, leaving 5 bases between the germline ends. This CDR3 spans 13 amino acids. The CDR3 coding sequence is TGTGCCAGCAGCGTAGGTGAGACAGATACGCAGTATTTT. It codes for CASSVGETDTQYF.

This clonotype is labeled medium-sized. The gene calls are TRBV5-6 and TRBJ2-7; the D gene is possibly TRBD2 (5 bases). The CDR3 extends over 14 amino acids. V was trimmed by 4 bases and J by 2 bases, leaving 13 bases between them. In germline, CDR1 is SGHDT, CDR2 YYEEEE. CDR3 DNA: TGTGCCAGCAGCCCCCTGGGAGTAACCTACGAGCAGTACTTC. Translating gives CASSPLGVTYEQYF. Full variable domain (missing parts from reference TRBV5-6 and TRBJ2-7): DAGVTQSPTHLIKTRGQQVTLRCSPKSGHDTVSWYQQALGQGPQFIFQYYEEEERQRGNFPDRFSGHQFPNYSSELNVNALLLGDSALYLCASSPLGVTYEQYFGPGTRLTVT.

Within the sample, this clonotype is medium-sized (0.01 to 0.1%). The CDR3 loop reads CASSISGGDSYEQYF. The CDR3 DNA sequence: TGTGCCAGCAGCATCAGCGGGGGGGACTCCTACGAGCAGTACTTC. The chain links TRBV9 to TRBJ2-7; 10 nucleotides line up with TRBD2. Germline values: CDR1 SGDLS, CDR2 YYNGEE. Trimming removed 4 bases from V and 0 bases from J; junction bases left unmatched: 4. The CDR3 spans 15 residues. The whole variable domain, filled in from reference TRBV9 and TRBJ2-7, reads DSGVTQTPKHLITATGQRVTLRCSPRSGDLSVYWYQQSLDQGLQFLIQYYNGEERAKGNILERFSAQQFPDLHSELNLSSLELGDSALYFCASSISGGDSYEQYFGPGTRLTVT.

This clonotype is termed medium-sized. The chain has TRBV20-1 and TRBJ2-2; D uncertain. The CDR3 sequence is 12 residues long. In germline, CDR1 is DFQATT, CDR2 SNEGSKA (reference sequence). Trimming removed 0 bases from V and 8 bases from J, with 7 bases in between. CDR3: CSARDSTGELFF. CDR3 DNA: TGCAGTGCTAGAGACAGCACAGGGGAGCTGTTTTTT.

This clonotype qualifies as medium-sized. This rearrangement joins TRBV19 to TRBJ1-5; D is ambiguous. Trimming took off 2 bases at V and 5 bases at J, with 10 bases between the two ends. The CDR3 consists of 14 residues. The germline V gene encodes CDR1 LNHDA and CDR2 SQIVND (reference sequence). CDR3 sequence: CASSIFWLDQPQHF. The CDR3 bases are TGTGCCAGTAGTATATTCTGGTTGGATCAGCCCCAGCATTTT.

The rearrangement uses TRBV27 and TRBJ2-4; 8 nucleotides agree with TRBD1. The CDR3 runs 16 residues. Germline assignment: CDR1 MNHEY and CDR2 SMNVEV (reference sequence). With V trimmed by 5 bases and J by 3 bases, 9 bases remained unmatched. CDR3 in DNA: TGTGCCAGCAGTATAACAGGGGGATTAGGCAAAAACATTCAGTACTTC. It encodes CASSITGGLGKNIQYF.

This clonotype is medium-sized in the sample. The rearrangement joins TRBV4-2 to TRBJ2-5, with 7 bases identical to TRBD2. Germline-derived CDR1 and CDR2 are LGHNA and YNFKEQ. V lost 0 bases and J lost 1; bases outside the gene matches: 2. There are 15 residues in the CDR3. DNA for the CDR3: TGTGCCAGCAGCCAAGAGCGGGGGACCCAAGAGACCCAGTACTTC. This translates into CASSQERGTQETQYF.

This clonotype rates as medium-sized. The chain recombines TRBV9 with TRBJ2-7, with a possible D match to TRBD1 (6 bases). V was shortened by 4 bases and J by 2 bases, with 19 bases between the two germline ends. This CDR3 is 16 amino acids long. Germline V CDR1 and CDR2: SGDLS, YYNGEE. The CDR3 bases are TGTGCCAGCAGCCCCTCGGCAGGGGCAGGGACCTACGAGCAGTACTTC. This gives the protein CASSPSAGAGTYEQYF.

This clonotype is classed as medium-sized. The chain recombines TRBV5-4 with TRBJ2-7, with TRBD1 matching over 9 bases. This CDR3 is 15 amino acids long. CDR1 SGHNT and CDR2 YYREEE come from the germline V gene (reference sequence). V lost 0 bases, J lost 6 bases, and 7 bases stayed unmatched. This chain's CDR3 is CASSLGTGVGLEQYF. The CDR3 nucleotides are TGTGCCAGCAGCTTGGGGACAGGGGTCGGCCTCGAGCAGTACTTC.

Within the sample, this clonotype is medium-sized. The rearrangement joins TRBV19 to TRBJ2-7; D perhaps matches TRBD2 (5 bases). Germline V gives CDR1 LNHDA, CDR2 SQIVND (reference sequence). CDR3 length: 13 residues. V lost 7 bases to trimming and J lost 5 bases, with 15 bases between them. CDR3 residues: CASTDEGRNEQYF. CDR3 nucleotides: TGTGCCAGTACAGATGAGGGTAGGAACGAGCAGTACTTC.

Within the sample, this clonotype is medium-sized. The chain employs TRBV27 and TRBJ2-7, with D perhaps TRBD2 (5 bases). CDR3 length equals 14 residues. Trimming shortened V by 8 bases and J by 1 base, and 15 bases separated the two germline ends. Per the germline V gene, CDR1 is MNHEY and CDR2 is SMNVEV (reference sequence). CDR3 region: CASVGESGSYEQYF. In DNA, the CDR3 is TGTGCCAGCGTCGGGGAATCGGGGTCCTACGAGCAGTACTTC.

This clonotype is termed large (0.1 to 1%). The chain employs TRBV19 and TRBJ1-1; D may be TRBD1 (5 bases). Trimming removed 4 bases at V and 0 bases at J, with 6 bases between. The CDR3 length is 13 residues. Per the germline V gene, CDR1 is LNHDA and CDR2 is SQIVND (reference sequence). This chain's CDR3 is CASSTGMNTEAFF. CDR3 nucleotide sequence: TGTGCCAGTAGTACAGGGATGAACACTGAAGCTTTCTTT.